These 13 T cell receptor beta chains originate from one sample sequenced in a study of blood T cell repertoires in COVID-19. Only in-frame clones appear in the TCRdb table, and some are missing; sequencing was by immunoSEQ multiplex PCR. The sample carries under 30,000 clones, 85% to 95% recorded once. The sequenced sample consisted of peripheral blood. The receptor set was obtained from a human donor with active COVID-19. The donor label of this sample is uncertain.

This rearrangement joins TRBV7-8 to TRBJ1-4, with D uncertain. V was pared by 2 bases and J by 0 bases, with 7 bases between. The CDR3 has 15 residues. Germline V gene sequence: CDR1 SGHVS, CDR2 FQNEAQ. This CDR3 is CASSLFRSTNEKLFF. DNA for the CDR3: TGTGCCAGCAGCTTATTTAGATCAACTAATGAAAAACTGTTTTTT.

CDR3: CASSRQGLKTQYF. CDR3 DNA sequence: TGTGCCAGCAGCCGACAGGGCTTAAAGACCCAGTACTTC. This chain connects TRBV7-8 to TRBJ2-5, with 7 nucleotides matching TRBD1. The CDR3 spans 13 residues. Germline V gives CDR1 SGHVS, CDR2 FQNEAQ. V shed 5 bases and J 6 bases; nucleotides not matched to a gene: 6. Looking up the rest from reference TRBV7-8 and TRBJ2-5 gives the full variable domain: GAGVSQSPRYKVAKRGQDVALRCDPISGHVSLFWYQQALGQGPEFLTYFQNEAQLDKSGLPSDRFFAERPEGSVSTLKIQRTQQEDSAVYLCASSRQGLKTQYFGPGTRLLVL.

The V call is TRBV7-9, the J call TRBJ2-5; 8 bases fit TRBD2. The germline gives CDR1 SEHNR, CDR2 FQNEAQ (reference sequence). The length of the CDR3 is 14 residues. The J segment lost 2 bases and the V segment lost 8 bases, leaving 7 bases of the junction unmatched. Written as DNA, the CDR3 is TGTGCCAGCTGTCGGGGGGGGGCTCAAGAGACCCAGTACTTC. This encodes CASCRGGAQETQYF. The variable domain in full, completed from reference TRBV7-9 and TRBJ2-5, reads DTGVSQNPRHKITKRGQNVTFRCDPISEHNRLYWYRQTLGQGPEFLTYFQNEAQLEKSRLLSDRFSAERPKGSFSTLEIQRTEQGDSAMYLCASCRGGAQETQYFGPGTRLLVL.

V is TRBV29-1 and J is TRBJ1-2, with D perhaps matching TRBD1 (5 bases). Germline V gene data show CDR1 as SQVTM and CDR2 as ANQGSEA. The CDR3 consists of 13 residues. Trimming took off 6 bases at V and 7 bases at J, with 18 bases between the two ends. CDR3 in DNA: TGCAGCGTGGACGGTACAGGCTGGTCTGGCTACACCTTC. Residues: CSVDGTGWSGYTF.

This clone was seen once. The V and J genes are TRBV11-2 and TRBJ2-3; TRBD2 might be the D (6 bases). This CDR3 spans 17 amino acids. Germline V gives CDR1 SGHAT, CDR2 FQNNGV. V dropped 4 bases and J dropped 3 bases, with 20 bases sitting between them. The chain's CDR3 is CASSSSPWRRGTDTQYF. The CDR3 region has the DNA TGTGCCAGCAGCTCCTCTCCCTGGAGGCGGGGTACAGATACGCAGTATTTT.

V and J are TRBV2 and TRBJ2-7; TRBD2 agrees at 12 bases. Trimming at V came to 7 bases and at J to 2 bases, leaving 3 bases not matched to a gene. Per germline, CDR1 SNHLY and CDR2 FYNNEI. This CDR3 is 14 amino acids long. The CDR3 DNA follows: TGTGCCAGCAACCGACTAGCGGGGGCCTACGAGCAGTACTTC. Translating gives CASNRLAGAYEQYF.

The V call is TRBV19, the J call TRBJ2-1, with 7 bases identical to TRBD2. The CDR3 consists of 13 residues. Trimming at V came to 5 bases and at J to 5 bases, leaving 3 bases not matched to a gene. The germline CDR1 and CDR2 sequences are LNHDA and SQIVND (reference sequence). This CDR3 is CASSVGTNNEQFF. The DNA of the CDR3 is TGTGCCAGTAGTGTGGGGACTAACAATGAGCAGTTCTTC.

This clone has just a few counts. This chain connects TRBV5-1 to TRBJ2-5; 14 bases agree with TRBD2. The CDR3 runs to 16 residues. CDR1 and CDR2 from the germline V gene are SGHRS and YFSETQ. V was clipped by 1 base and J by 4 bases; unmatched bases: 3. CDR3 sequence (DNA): TGCGCCAGCAGCTTGACTGGACTAGCGGGGGGAGAGACCCAGTACTTC. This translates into CASSLTGLAGGETQYF.

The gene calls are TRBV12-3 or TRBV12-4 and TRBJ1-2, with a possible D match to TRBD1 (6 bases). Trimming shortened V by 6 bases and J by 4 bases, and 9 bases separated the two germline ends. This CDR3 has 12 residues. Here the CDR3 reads CASRDSFYGYTF. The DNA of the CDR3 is TGTGCCAGCAGGGACAGTTTCTATGGCTACACCTTC.

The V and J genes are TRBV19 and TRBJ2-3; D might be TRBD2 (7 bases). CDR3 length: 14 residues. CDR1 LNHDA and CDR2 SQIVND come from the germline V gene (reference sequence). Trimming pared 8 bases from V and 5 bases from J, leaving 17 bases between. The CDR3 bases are TGTGCCAGTCGTGCGGCGGGGGCGAAAGATACGCAGTATTTT. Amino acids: CASRAAGAKDTQYF. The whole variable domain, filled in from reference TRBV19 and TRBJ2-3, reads DGGITQSPKYLFRKEGQNVTLSCEQNLNHDAMYWYRQDPGQGLRLIYYSQIVNDFQKGDIAEGYSVSREKKESFPLTVTSAQKNPTAFYLCASRAAGAKDTQYFGPGTRLTVL.

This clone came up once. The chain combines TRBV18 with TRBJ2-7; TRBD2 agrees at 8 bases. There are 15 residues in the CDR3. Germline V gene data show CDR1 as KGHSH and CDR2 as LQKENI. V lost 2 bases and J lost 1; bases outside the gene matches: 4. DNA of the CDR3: TGTGCCAGCTCACCAACGGCGGGGGGTTCCTACGAGCAGTACTTC. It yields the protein CASSPTAGGSYEQYF.

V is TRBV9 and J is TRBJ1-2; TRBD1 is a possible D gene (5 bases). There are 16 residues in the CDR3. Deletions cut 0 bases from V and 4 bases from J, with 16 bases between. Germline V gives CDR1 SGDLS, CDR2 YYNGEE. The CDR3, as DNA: TGTGCCAGCAGCGTAGCAGGTGGAGGGACCGTCTATGGCTACACCTTC. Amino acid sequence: CASSVAGGGTVYGYTF.

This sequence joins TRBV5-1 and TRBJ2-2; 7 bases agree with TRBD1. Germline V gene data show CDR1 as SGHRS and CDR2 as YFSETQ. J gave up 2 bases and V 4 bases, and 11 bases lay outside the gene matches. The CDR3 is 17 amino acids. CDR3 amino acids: CASSPRSDRVNTGELFF. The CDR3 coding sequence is TGCGCCAGCAGCCCCAGGTCCGACAGGGTAAACACCGGGGAGCTGTTTTTT. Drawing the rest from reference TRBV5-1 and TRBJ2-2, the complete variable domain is KAGVTQTPRYLIKTRGQQVTLSCSPISGHRSVSWYQQTPGQGLQFLFEYFSETQRNKGNFPGRFSGRQFSNSRSEMNVSTLELGDSALYLCASSPRSDRVNTGELFFGEGSRLTVL.